Presented here are 13 T cell receptor beta chains from one specimen sequenced in a study of response to subunit inactivated influenza vaccine. TCRdb passed the RT-PCR reads through MiXCR, listing each CDR3 protein once. The sample lists approximately 500,000 distinct CDR3 sequences, 10% to 15% occurring once. The material sequenced was PBMCs from blood, taken about 40 days after vaccination. The receptors shown here come from a middle-aged man who received an inactivated influenza vaccine.

In its sample, this clonotype was seen a few times. CDR3 DNA sequence: TGTGCCAGCAGACAGCCGGGACTACCAAGCTCCTACAATGAGCAGTTCTTC. This translates into CASRQPGLPSSYNEQFF. The rearrangement uses TRBV28 and TRBJ2-1, with 7 bases matching TRBD2. This CDR3 has 17 residues. Germline CDR1 reads MDHEN; CDR2 reads SYDVKM. Trimming took 6 bases from V and 0 from J; bases not matched to a gene: 11.

This clonotype was seen only a few times. This chain connects TRBV29-1 to TRBJ1-1, with D unresolved. The CDR3 is made up of 13 amino acids. Trimming pared 4 bases from V and 2 bases from J, leaving 11 bases between. Germline CDR1 SQVTM, CDR2 ANQGSEA. The CDR3 bases are TGCAGCGTTGCTCGGGCCCTCAACACTGAAGCTTTCTTT. This sequence encodes CSVARALNTEAFF.

V usage is TRBV5-1 and J usage is TRBJ2-3; D remains ambiguous. V dropped 1 base and J dropped 4 bases, with 7 bases sitting between them. The CDR3 loop spans 13 amino acids. Germline V CDR1 and CDR2: SGHRS, YFSETQ. CDR3 amino acids: CASSLRNPDTQYF. The DNA for the CDR3 is TGCGCCAGCAGCTTGAGGAACCCAGATACGCAGTATTTT.

This clonotype was counted between two and nine times. The chain employs TRBV5-5 and TRBJ2-7, with 7 nucleotides matching TRBD1. J gave up 2 bases and V 4 bases, and 12 bases lay outside the gene matches. Germline lookup yields CDR1 SGHKS and CDR2 YYEKEE (reference sequence). The CDR3 contains 16 residues. The CDR3 spells CASSKRPGTDPYEQYF. In DNA, the CDR3 is TGTGCCAGCAGCAAACGTCCCGGGACAGACCCCTACGAGCAGTACTTC.

This clonotype was seen ten or more times. The genes are TRBV29-1 and TRBJ2-1; the match to TRBD1 covers 7 bases. The junction had 7 bases not matched to a gene; V was cut back by 5 bases and J by 3 bases. CDR3 length: 14 amino acids. Per the germline V gene, CDR1 is SQVTM and CDR2 is ANQGSEA. This CDR3 reads CSVTKTGNYNEQFF. The CDR3 coding sequence is TGCAGCGTTACTAAGACAGGGAACTACAATGAGCAGTTCTTC.

This chain joins TRBV7-8 and TRBJ1-2; possibly TRBD1 for D (5 bases). V lost 2 bases and J 5 bases, leaving 9 bases between the germline ends. The germline gives CDR1 SGHVS, CDR2 FQNEAQ. The CDR3 has 13 amino acids. The CDR3: CASSLMTDYGYTF. Written as DNA, the CDR3 is TGTGCCAGCAGCTTAATGACAGATTATGGCTACACCTTC.

This clonotype was seen a few times. This chain links TRBV10-1 with TRBJ2-3; D might be TRBD1 (5 bases). V was trimmed by 6 bases and J by 2 bases, leaving 12 bases between them. CDR1 WNHNN and CDR2 SYGVQD come from the germline V gene (reference sequence). This CDR3 has 14 amino acids. The CDR3 DNA sequence: TGCGCCAGCAGAGGACAACCAAACACAGATACGCAGTATTTT. Its translation is CASRGQPNTDTQYF.

The chain combines TRBV20-1 with TRBJ2-2, with D unclear. Trimming took 6 bases from V and 1 from J, leaving 6 bases between them. Germline V gene lookup returns CDR1 DFQATT and CDR2 SNEGSKA (reference sequence). This CDR3 has 12 amino acids. The CDR3 loop is CSADKNTGELFF. The CDR3 DNA is TGCAGTGCCGACAAGAACACCGGGGAGCTGTTTTTT.

The chain combines TRBV18 with TRBJ2-5; no firm D call. Germline V gives CDR1 KGHSH, CDR2 LQKENI. The CDR3 is 13 amino acids. Trimming cost V 3 bases and J 5 bases, with 10 bases left between them. DNA of the CDR3: TGTGCCAGCTCACCTGGAATGACGGAGACCCAGTACTTC. Translating gives CASSPGMTETQYF.

This chain joins TRBV2 and TRBJ1-2; D is unclear. With 6 bases removed from V and 2 bases from J, the gap between germline ends came to 13 bases. Germline CDR1 SNHLY, CDR2 FYNNEI. The CDR3 is 14 residues long. CDR3 in amino acids: CASSVEGLNYGYTF. CDR3 nucleotide sequence: TGTGCCAGCAGCGTCGAAGGGTTGAACTATGGCTACACCTTC. The whole variable domain, filled in from reference TRBV2 and TRBJ1-2, reads EPEVTQTPSHQVTQMGQEVILRCVPISNHLYFYWYRQILGQKVEFLVSFYNNEISEKSEIFDDQFSVERPDGSNFTLKIRSTKLEDSAMYFCASSVEGLNYGYTFGSGTRLTVV.

This clonotype has just a few counts. J is TRBJ2-1 and V is TRBV28; D is unresolved. This CDR3 region has 14 residues. The ends were cut back, 3 bases at V and 8 bases at J, with 14 bases in the middle. Germline V gives CDR1 MDHEN, CDR2 SYDVKM. The chain's CDR3 is CASSLAVGLYEQFF. The CDR3 nucleotides are TGTGCCAGCAGTTTGGCGGTAGGGCTCTATGAGCAGTTCTTC.

The rearrangement uses TRBV12-3 or TRBV12-4 and TRBJ2-1; unclear D gene. This CDR3 is built from 14 residues. The V end lost 5 bases, the J end lost 3 bases, and 11 bases lay between the germline ends. The CDR3 sequence is CASSKPGHYNEQFF. CDR3 in DNA: TGTGCCAGCAGTAAACCGGGCCACTACAATGAGCAGTTCTTC.

Comment on this clonotype: At one boundary the junction diverges from the germline segment, which might be a read error. The genes are TRBV20-1 and TRBJ2-5; D uncertain. This CDR3 contains 11 residues. Per germline, CDR1 DFQATT and CDR2 SNEGSKA (reference sequence). The CDR3 here is CSAREEETQYF. The CDR3 DNA follows: TGCAGTGCAAGAGAGGAAGAGACCCAGTACTTC.